These 15 T cell receptor beta chains were all obtained from the same sample, sequenced in a study of blood T cell repertoires in COVID-19. Sequencing was performed with immunoSEQ multiplex PCR; in TCRdb, only in-frame clones are kept and a portion is missing. The sample lists some 400,000 clones, roughly 89% occurring once. Source material: peripheral blood. The receptors stem from a young man with active or convalescent COVID-19.

The table lists this clone with a few counts. This chain connects TRBV13 to TRBJ1-1; D uncertain. The ends were cut back, 5 bases at V and 5 bases at J, with 15 bases in the middle. CDR3 length: 14 amino acids. The germline gives CDR1 PRHDT, CDR2 FYEKMQ (reference sequence). The chain's CDR3 is CASSPRGIGTEAFF. CDR3 DNA sequence: TGTGCCAGCAGCCCCCGGGGTATCGGGACTGAAGCTTTCTTT.

This clone appeared once. The chain carries TRBV12-3 or TRBV12-4 and TRBJ1-2, with a tentative D call TRBD1 (6 bases). This CDR3 region has 13 residues. V lost 6 bases and J lost 7, with 15 bases in between. DNA for the CDR3: TGTGCCAGCAGGACAGCAGGGGAGAGTGGCTACACCTTC. This encodes CASRTAGESGYTF.

The CDR3 DNA reads TGTGCCAGCAGCTTAGTTATCGATACGCAGTATTTT. Its protein product is CASSLVIDTQYF. The gene calls are TRBV11-2 and TRBJ2-3; D gene uncertain. Germline V CDR1 and CDR2: SGHAT, FQNNGV. The germline V and J ends were trimmed by 1 base and 6 bases, with 5 bases remaining between them. This CDR3 is 12 amino acids long. The full variable domain, in which reference TRBV11-2 and TRBJ2-3 provide the parts outside the CDR3, is EAGVAQSPRYKIIEKRQSVAFWCNPISGHATLYWYQQILGQGPKLLIQFQNNGVVDDSQLPKDRFSAERLKGVDSTLKIQPAKLEDSAVYLCASSLVIDTQYFGPGTRLTVL.

The chain employs TRBV19 and TRBJ2-3; 7 bases align to TRBD2. The CDR3 covers 14 residues. Trimming removed 7 bases from V and 2 bases from J; junction bases left unmatched: 6. CDR1 is LNHDA and CDR2 is SQIVND in the germline V gene (reference sequence). The CDR3 DNA reads TGTGCCAGTAAGGGAGGGCAGGACACAGATACGCAGTATTTT. This sequence encodes CASKGGQDTDTQYF. Full variable domain (outside the CDR3, taken from reference TRBV19 and TRBJ2-3): DGGITQSPKYLFRKEGQNVTLSCEQNLNHDAMYWYRQDPGQGLRLIYYSQIVNDFQKGDIAEGYSVSREKKESFPLTVTSAQKNPTAFYLCASKGGQDTDTQYFGPGTRLTVL.

The chain couples TRBV6-5 to TRBJ2-3, with 8 bases identical to TRBD1. The germline V gene has CDR1 MNHEY and CDR2 SVGAGI. Trimming removed 4 bases from V and 5 bases from J; junction bases left unmatched: 8. This CDR3 has 15 residues. As DNA, the CDR3 is TGTGCCAGCAGTTCAGGCAGGGGGCAGTTAGATACGCAGTATTTT. This translates into CASSSGRGQLDTQYF.

The rearrangement links TRBV9 to TRBJ2-3; 9 bases agree with TRBD2. The germline V gene has CDR1 SGDLS and CDR2 YYNGEE. The V and J ends lost 3 bases and 5 bases, in that order; junction bases with no gene match: 10. CDR3 length: 16 residues. CDR3 sequence reads: CASSGRASGVGDTQYF. CDR3 sequence (DNA): TGTGCCAGCAGCGGGAGGGCTAGCGGGGTAGGAGATACGCAGTATTTT.

This chain uses TRBV28 with TRBJ2-1, with D tentatively TRBD2 (5 bases). Germline values: CDR1 MDHEN, CDR2 SYDVKM. This CDR3 region has 13 residues. Trimming stripped 6 bases from V and 3 bases from J, with 9 bases between. The CDR3 coding sequence is TGTGCCAGCAGGGCGGGCGGCTACAATGAGCAGTTCTTC. Protein product: CASRAGGYNEQFF.

In its sample, this clone was seen once. V gene TRBV28 combines with J gene TRBJ1-6; maybe TRBD1 (5 bases). The CDR3 has 16 amino acids. V shed 1 base and J shed 14 bases, with 21 bases lying between them. Germline-derived CDR1 and CDR2 are MDHEN and SYDVKM. CDR3 sequence: CASSLSLTGEALSLHF. DNA of the CDR3: TGTGCCAGCAGTTTATCATTAACAGGTGAAGCTCTCTCCCTCCACTTT.

The sample holds one count of this clone. This rearrangement joins TRBV4-3 to TRBJ1-4; D not certain. Germline loops: CDR1 LGHNA, CDR2 YSLEER. V lost 2 bases, J lost 7 bases, and 8 bases lay in between. The CDR3 totals 13 residues. The CDR3 reads CASSQNEREKLFF. CDR3 DNA sequence: TGCGCCAGCAGCCAAAATGAGCGTGAAAAACTGTTTTTT.

The gene calls are TRBV5-3 and TRBJ2-1; possibly TRBD2 for D (6 bases). TRBV5-3 is recorded as an ORF, its role being uncertain. The V end lost 0 bases, the J end lost 8 bases, and 15 bases lay between the germline ends. The CDR3 spans 15 residues. The CDR3 nucleotides are TGTGCCAGAAGCTTGGCGGGAGTCAGTATCTATGAGCAGTTCTTC. It yields the protein CARSLAGVSIYEQFF.

The CDR3 region is CASSPIRGGYTF. CDR3 nucleotide sequence: TGTGCCAGCAGCCCGATTCGGGGTGGCTACACCTTC. This chain uses TRBV7-9 with TRBJ1-2; unclear D gene. Germline lookup yields CDR1 SEHNR and CDR2 FQNEAQ (reference sequence). The CDR3 is 12 residues long. Between the trimmed V and J ends, which lost 5 bases and 7 bases, there was a span of 11 bases. The whole variable domain, filled in from reference TRBV7-9 and TRBJ1-2, reads DTGVSQNPRHKITKRGQNVTFRCDPISEHNRLYWYRQTLGQGPEFLTYFQNEAQLEKSRLLSDRFSAERPKGSFSTLEIQRTEQGDSAMYLCASSPIRGGYTFGSGTRLTVV.

The chain is built from TRBV3-1 (or the pseudogene TRBV3-2) and TRBJ1-4, with 7 bases matching TRBD1. The CDR3 extends over 15 amino acids. The germline CDR1 and CDR2 sequences are LGHDT and YNNKEL (reference sequence). The V gene end was trimmed by 3 bases and the J gene end by 4 bases; junction bases not matched to a gene: 5. CDR3: CASSHPTGVNEKLFF. The CDR3 DNA is TGTGCCAGCAGCCACCCCACAGGGGTTAATGAAAAACTGTTTTTT.

J is TRBJ1-1 and V is TRBV11-1, with TRBD1 matching over 9 bases. The CDR3 has 16 residues. J lost 1 base, V lost 3 bases, and 6 bases had no gene match. Looked up from germline, CDR1 is SGHAT and CDR2 is FQDESV (reference sequence). CDR3 sequence (DNA): TGTGCCAGCAGCTTTACACAGGGGGCGCGGAACACTGAAGCTTTCTTT. This gives the protein CASSFTQGARNTEAFF.

The rearrangement joins TRBV4-1 to TRBJ1-2, with TRBD1 as a possible D gene (6 bases). Trimming removed 2 bases at V and 7 bases at J, with 17 bases between. Germline values: CDR1 MGHRA, CDR2 YSYEKL. The CDR3 covers 15 residues. The CDR3 sequence is CASSQSLTGGSGYTF. CDR3 nucleotides: TGCGCCAGCAGCCAAAGCCTGACAGGTGGATCTGGCTACACCTTC.

This chain links TRBV7-9 with TRBJ1-4, with D tentatively TRBD1 (6 bases). Germline CDR1 reads SEHNR; CDR2 reads FQNEAQ (reference sequence). This CDR3 comprises 16 residues. Deletions cut 5 bases from V and 0 bases from J, with 13 bases between. Here the CDR3 reads CASSPQGSATNEKLFF. The CDR3 nucleotides read TGTGCCAGCAGCCCACAGGGATCCGCAACTAATGAAAAACTGTTTTTT. Full variable domain (outside the CDR3, taken from reference TRBV7-9 and TRBJ1-4): DTGVSQNPRHKITKRGQNVTFRCDPISEHNRLYWYRQTLGQGPEFLTYFQNEAQLEKSRLLSDRFSAERPKGSFSTLEIQRTEQGDSAMYLCASSPQGSATNEKLFFGSGTQLSVL.